This entry concerns a single T cell receptor beta chain. This sample was taken from a study of patients and donors after allogeneic stem cell transplantation. Trimming cost V 5 bases and J 2 bases; bases outside gene matches: 11. The length of the CDR3 is 16 residues. Germline CDR1 reads MNHNS; CDR2 reads SASEGT. TCRdb re-called the RT-PCR reads through MiXCR, storing one row per CDR3 protein. This table holds 800,000 to 1,000,000 distinct CDR3 sequences, about a sixth found once. The TCR comes from a human donor who was either an allogeneic HSCT recipient or a stem cell or donor lymphocyte infusion donor (not recorded which). It is not recorded whose cells these are; they may come from a transplant donor. The sample consisted of blood, either unsorted or a sorted T cell fraction (not recorded which). The chain links TRBV6-1 to TRBJ2-5; 7 nucleotides agree with TRBD2. In DNA form, the CDR3 reads TGTGCCAGCAGTCACCCCCGTGGTAGCGGGCAAGAGACCCAGTACTTC. Its protein product is CASSHPRGSGQETQYF.